The clone carrying this T cell receptor beta chain was counted between two and nine times. The data stem from a study of beta chain features in type 1 diabetes. Study details: The study examined around 100 million sorted cells across all samples.

Expressed TCRB transcripts were sequenced, since all the RNA that had been isolated was reverse transcribed. The protocol was immunoSEQ multiplex PCR, while the TCRdb copy is restricted to in-frame clones and leaves out a portion. The sample has approximately 300,000 clones; about 11% are singletons. Germline CDR1 and CDR2: PRHDT and FYEKMQ (reference sequence). Trimming removed 5 bases at V and 5 bases at J, with 12 bases between. This CDR3 comprises 13 residues. This TCR came from a woman in her twenties or thirties in good health. The specimen sequenced was naive CD4+ T cells from blood. This chain links TRBV13 with TRBJ1-2, with D maybe TRBD1 (6 bases). Here the CDR3 reads CASSRTARYGYTF. As DNA, the CDR3 is TGTGCCAGCAGCAGGACAGCCCGGTATGGCTACACCTTC.